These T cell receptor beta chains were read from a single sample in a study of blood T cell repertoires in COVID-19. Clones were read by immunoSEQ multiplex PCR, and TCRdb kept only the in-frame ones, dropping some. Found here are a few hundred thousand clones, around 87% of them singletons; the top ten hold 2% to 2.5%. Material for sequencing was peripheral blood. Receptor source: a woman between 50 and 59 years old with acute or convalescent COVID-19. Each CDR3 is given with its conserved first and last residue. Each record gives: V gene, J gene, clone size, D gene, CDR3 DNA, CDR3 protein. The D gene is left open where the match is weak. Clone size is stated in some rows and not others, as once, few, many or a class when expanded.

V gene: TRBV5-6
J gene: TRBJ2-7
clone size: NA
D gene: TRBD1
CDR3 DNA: TGTGCCAGCAGCTTGTTCGGGACAGCGATCTACGAGCAGTACTTC
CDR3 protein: CASSLFGTAIYEQYF

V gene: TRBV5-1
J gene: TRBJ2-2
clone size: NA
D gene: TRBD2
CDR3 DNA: TGCGCCAGCACCGGACTAGCGGGAGTTACGTCCACCGGGGAGCTGTTTTTT
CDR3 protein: CASTGLAGVTSTGELFF

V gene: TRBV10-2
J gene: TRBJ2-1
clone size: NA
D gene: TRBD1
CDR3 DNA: TGCGCCAGCAGTGACCAGTCGACAGGGCGGTACAATGAGCAGTTCTTC
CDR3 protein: CASSDQSTGRYNEQFF

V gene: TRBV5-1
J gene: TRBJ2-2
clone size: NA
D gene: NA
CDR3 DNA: TGCGCCAGCAGCTCCCCCAGGTTGTCCCCCGGGGAGCTGTTTTTT
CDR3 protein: CASSSPRLSPGELFF

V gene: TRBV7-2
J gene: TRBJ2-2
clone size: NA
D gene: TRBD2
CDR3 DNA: TGTGCCAGCAGCTCTATCGGGTCGACTAGCCCCGGGGAGCTGTTTTTT
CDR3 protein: CASSSIGSTSPGELFF

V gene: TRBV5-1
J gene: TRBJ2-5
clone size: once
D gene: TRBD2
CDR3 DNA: TGCGCCAGCAGCTTTTCGCCTGGACTAGCGGGAATGGAGCAAGAGACCCAGTACTTC
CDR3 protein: CASSFSPGLAGMEQETQYF

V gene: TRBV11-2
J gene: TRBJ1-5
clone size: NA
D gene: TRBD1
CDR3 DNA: TGTGCCAGCAGCTGGGACAGGAACGATAGCAATCAGCCCCAGCATTTT
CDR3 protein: CASSWDRNDSNQPQHF

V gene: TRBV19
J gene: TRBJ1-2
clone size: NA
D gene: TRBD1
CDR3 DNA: TGTGCCAGCCAGACAGGGGCCCCCAACTATGGCTACACCTTC
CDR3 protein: CASQTGAPNYGYTF

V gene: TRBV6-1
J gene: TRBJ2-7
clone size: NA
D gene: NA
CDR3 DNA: TGTGCCAGCAGTGACAGGGGTCGATCCTACGAGCAGTACTTC
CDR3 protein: CASSDRGRSYEQYF

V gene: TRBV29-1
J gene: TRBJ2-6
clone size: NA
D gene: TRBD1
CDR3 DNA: TGCAGCGTTGGACAGGGTTCTGGGGCCAACGTCCTGACTTTC
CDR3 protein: CSVGQGSGANVLTF

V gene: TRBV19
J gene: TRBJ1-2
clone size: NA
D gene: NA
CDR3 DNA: TGTGCCAGTAAAGGAGATGGCTACACCTTC
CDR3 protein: CASKGDGYTF

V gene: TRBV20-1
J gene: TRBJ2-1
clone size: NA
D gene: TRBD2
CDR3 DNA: TGCAGTGCTAGTAGGTTGGGACTAGGAGCGTTAAATGAGCAGTTCTTC
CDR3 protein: CSASRLGLGALNEQFF

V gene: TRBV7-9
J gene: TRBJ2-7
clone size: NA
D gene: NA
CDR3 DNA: TGTGCCAGCAGCTTGTTTGAGGCACCCTCCTACGAGCAGTACTTC
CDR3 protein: CASSLFEAPSYEQYF

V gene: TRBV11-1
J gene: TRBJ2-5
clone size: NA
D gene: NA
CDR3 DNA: TGTGCCAGCAGCCCCTCCCGGGACCAAGAGACCCAGTACTTC
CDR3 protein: CASSPSRDQETQYF

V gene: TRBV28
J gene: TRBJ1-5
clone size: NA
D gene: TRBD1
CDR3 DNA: TGTGCCAGCAGTTTGACAGGGCGAAATCAGCCCCAGCATTTT
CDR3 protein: CASSLTGRNQPQHF

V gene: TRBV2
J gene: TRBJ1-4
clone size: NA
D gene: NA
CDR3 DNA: TGTGCCAGCAGTGACGGACTGGGGTCTAATGAAAAACTGTTTTTT
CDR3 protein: CASSDGLGSNEKLFF

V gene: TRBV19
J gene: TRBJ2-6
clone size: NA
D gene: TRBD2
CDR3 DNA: TGTGCCAGTAGTAAGGGGACTAGCGGTAGCTCTGGGGCCAACGTCCTGACTTTC
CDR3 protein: CASSKGTSGSSGANVLTF

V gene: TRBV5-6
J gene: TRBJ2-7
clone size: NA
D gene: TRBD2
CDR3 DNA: TGTGCCAGCAGCTTATCCTGGGGCGGGAGGCGGTCGGACGAGCAGTACTTC
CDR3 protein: CASSLSWGGRRSDEQYF

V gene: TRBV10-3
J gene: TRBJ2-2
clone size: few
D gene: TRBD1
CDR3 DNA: TGTGCCATCAGTGATCCCGGGACAGGGGGTTTCACCGGGGAGCTGTTTTTT
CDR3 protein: CAISDPGTGGFTGELFF

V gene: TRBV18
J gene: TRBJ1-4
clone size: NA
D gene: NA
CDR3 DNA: TGTGCCAGCTCACCTGGGGCAGCTGAAAAACTGTTTTTT
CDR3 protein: CASSPGAAEKLFF

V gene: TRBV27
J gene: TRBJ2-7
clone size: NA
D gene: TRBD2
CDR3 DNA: TGTGCCAGCAGTTTATTCGCGGGAGGGCCGGGCGAGCAGTACTTC
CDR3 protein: CASSLFAGGPGEQYF

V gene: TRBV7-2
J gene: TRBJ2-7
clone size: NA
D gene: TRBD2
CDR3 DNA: TGTGCCAGCAGCTGGGGGAGGGGATCCTACGAGCAGTACTTC
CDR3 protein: CASSWGRGSYEQYF

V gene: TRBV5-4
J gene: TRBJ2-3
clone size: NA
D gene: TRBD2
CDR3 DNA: TGTGCCAGCAGCTCCTCGTTAGCGGGAGGAACAGATACGCAGTATTTT
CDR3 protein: CASSSSLAGGTDTQYF

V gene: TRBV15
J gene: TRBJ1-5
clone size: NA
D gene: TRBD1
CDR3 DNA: TGTGCCACCAGCAGACCAGGGGGTCAGCCCCAGCATTTT
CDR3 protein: CATSRPGGQPQHF

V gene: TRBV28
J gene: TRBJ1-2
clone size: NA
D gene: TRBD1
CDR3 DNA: TGTGCCAGCAGTCCCGGACAGGGGGCCTATGGCTACACCTTC
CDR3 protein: CASSPGQGAYGYTF

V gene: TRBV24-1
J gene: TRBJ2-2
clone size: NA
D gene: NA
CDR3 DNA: TGTGCCACAAGAGGGACACAATACACCGGGGAGCTGTTTTTT
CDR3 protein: CATRGTQYTGELFF

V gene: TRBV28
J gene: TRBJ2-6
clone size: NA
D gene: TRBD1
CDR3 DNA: TGTGCCAGCAGTCCGTCCCGGGACAGCTCTGGGGCCAACGTCCTGACTTTC
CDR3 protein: CASSPSRDSSGANVLTF

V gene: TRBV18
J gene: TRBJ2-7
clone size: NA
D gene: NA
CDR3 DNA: TGTGCCAGCTCACCAGGTAGCTACGAGCAGTACTTC
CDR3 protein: CASSPGSYEQYF

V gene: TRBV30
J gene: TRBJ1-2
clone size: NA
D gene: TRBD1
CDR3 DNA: TGTGCCTGGAGTGTACAGGGGGCGTCGAGCGGCTACACCTTC
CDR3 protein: CAWSVQGASSGYTF

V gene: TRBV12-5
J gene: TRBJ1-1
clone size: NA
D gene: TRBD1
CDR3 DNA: TGTGCCACAACCTCCGGGACAGGGGGGACAAAAGCTTTCTTT
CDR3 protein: CATTSGTGGTKAFF

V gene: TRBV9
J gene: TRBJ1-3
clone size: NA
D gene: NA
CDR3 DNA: TGTGCCAGCAGTGTTCAGGGACTTGGAAACACCATATATTTT
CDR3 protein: CASSVQGLGNTIYF

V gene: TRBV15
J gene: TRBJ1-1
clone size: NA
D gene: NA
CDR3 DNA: TGTGCCACCAGCAGAGTTCGGGAAACCCGATACTTT
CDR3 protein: CATSRVRETRYF

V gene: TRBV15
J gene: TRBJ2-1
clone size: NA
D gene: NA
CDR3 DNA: TGTGCCACCAGCCGAGGAGGGGGTAATCTTGGCTACAATGAGCAGTTCTTC
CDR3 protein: CATSRGGGNLGYNEQFF

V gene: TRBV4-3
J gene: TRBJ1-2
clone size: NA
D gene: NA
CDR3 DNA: TGCGCCAGCAGCCAGAACTTGGGACACGACTATGGCTACACCTTC
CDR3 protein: CASSQNLGHDYGYTF